This is a list of T cell receptor beta chains from one sample in a study of shared clonotypes between healthy human individuals. The protocol was immunoSEQ multiplex PCR, while the TCRdb copy is restricted to in-frame clones and leaves out a portion. The sample holds roughly 170,000 clones; around 63% are singletons and the top ten take about 10%. The source material was memory CD4+ T cells sorted from blood. These receptor sequences come from a man aged 25-45 years in good health. The CDR3 runs from the conserved cysteine through the conserved F or W. The order of the fields is D gene, CDR3 length, J gene, V gene, CDR3 protein. A D gene is named only where the DNA matches it firmly.

-,13,TRBJ2-2,TRBV28,CASCLWSVRELFF
-,15,TRBJ2-1,TRBV18,CASSDGRSSYNEQFF
TRBD1,13,TRBJ2-2,TRBV6-6,CASSYTGAGELFF
TRBD2,14,TRBJ2-1,TRBV9,CASNPGLVDNEQFF
-,12,TRBJ2-5,TRBV29-1,CSVEDRQETQYF
-,13,TRBJ1-1,TRBV10-1,CASSRGAAREAFF
-,13,TRBJ2-1,TRBV5-1,CASSLDGLTEQFF
-,13,TRBJ2-1,TRBV27,CASSGTGYNEQFF
-,13,TRBJ1-5,TRBV7-8,CASSQELDQPQHF
-,13,TRBJ2-7,TRBV15,CATSRDEGGEQYF
TRBD2,15,TRBJ2-3,TRBV6-6,CASRASGSVADTQYF
-,14,TRBJ2-2,TRBV6-5,CASSFNRDGGELFF
TRBD1,14,TRBJ1-3,TRBV28,CASSERQGLNTIYF
-,11,TRBJ2-5,TRBV28,CASIKQETQYF
-,16,TRBJ2-1,TRBV6-4,CASSPRQGGRGNEQFF
TRBD1,16,TRBJ2-2,TRBV18,CASSPLGTGNTGELFF
-,15,TRBJ2-1,TRBV5-1,CASSVGVGGYNEQFF
-,11,TRBJ2-7,TRBV29-1,CSVGMVGVQYF
TRBD2,15,TRBJ2-7,TRBV5-1,CASRGGSGSSYEQYF
TRBD2,18,TRBJ2-3,TRBV30,CAWSRIAGGRQYTDTQYF
-,18,TRBJ1-2,TRBV15,CATSRTPRLTGQDYGYTF
-,15,TRBJ2-1,TRBV29-1,CSVEDPGGRDNEQFF
-,14,TRBJ2-7,TRBV28,CASSLLAGHYEQYF
TRBD2,17,TRBJ2-5,TRBV27,CASSSSPGLAGVETQYF
TRBD1,12,TRBJ1-1,TRBV28,CASGQGGTEAFF
-,12,TRBJ1-2,TRBV6-1,CASSEAGDGYTF
TRBD2,16,TRBJ2-2,TRBV7-9,CASTLGVAGATGELFF
-,14,TRBJ2-4,TRBV27,CASSKVGFKNIQYF
TRBD1,15,TRBJ2-2,TRBV11-3,CASSFGQGNTGELFF
-,13,TRBJ2-7,TRBV10-3,CAISGLQGGEQYF
-,14,TRBJ2-1,TRBV5-1,CASSVGHSSDEQFF
TRBD1,16,TRBJ1-1,TRBV5-6,CASSLGTGQANTEAFF
-,15,TRBJ2-2,TRBV5-1,CASSFTGTGAGELFF
-,13,TRBJ2-3,TRBV7-2,CASSASRGDTQYF
-,13,TRBJ1-1,TRBV11-3,CASSLARGTEAFF
TRBD2,15,TRBJ2-1,TRBV10-2,CASSESPSGDNEQFF
TRBD2,13,TRBJ2-7,TRBV29-1,CSVVTSVSYEQYF
-,14,TRBJ1-3,TRBV27,CASSPTNPGNTIYF
-,13,TRBJ2-3,TRBV7-7,CASSFDYADTQYF
-,14,TRBJ2-7,TRBV2,CASREQGPSYEQYF
-,13,TRBJ2-2,TRBV5-5,CASSRTGTGELFF
-,13,TRBJ2-1,TRBV7-3,CASSLNHGQNEFF
TRBD1,16,TRBJ2-1,TRBV10-1,CASRPRDRGRDNEQFF
-,13,TRBJ2-3,TRBV2,CASSGTGFDTQYF
TRBD2,17,TRBJ2-7,TRBV19,CASSIGVAGGYGYEQYF
-,12,TRBJ2-3,TRBV27,CASGRNTDTQYF
-,13,TRBJ2-7,TRBV27,CASSGILSYEQYF
TRBD1,13,TRBJ2-1,TRBV28,CATTGTAYNEQFF
TRBD1,15,TRBJ2-7,TRBV7-2,CASSQDRGETYEQYF
-,13,TRBJ1-5,TRBV4-2,CASSLGSDQPQHF
-,12,TRBJ2-2,TRBV5-1,CASTRVSGELFF
TRBD2,15,TRBJ2-2,TRBV28,CASSRTSENTGELFF
-,15,TRBJ2-3,TRBV28,CASSEASAGSDTQYF
-,16,TRBJ2-1,TRBV29-1,CSGDLVVGQPYNEQFF
TRBD1,17,TRBJ2-2,TRBV5-1,CASSHRTGGGNTGELFF
TRBD1,13,TRBJ2-1,TRBV29-1,CSAHGQGVNEQFF
-,11,TRBJ2-5,TRBV11-2,CASSRGETQYF
TRBD1,15,TRBJ2-5,TRBV28,CASSPGQGFLETQYF